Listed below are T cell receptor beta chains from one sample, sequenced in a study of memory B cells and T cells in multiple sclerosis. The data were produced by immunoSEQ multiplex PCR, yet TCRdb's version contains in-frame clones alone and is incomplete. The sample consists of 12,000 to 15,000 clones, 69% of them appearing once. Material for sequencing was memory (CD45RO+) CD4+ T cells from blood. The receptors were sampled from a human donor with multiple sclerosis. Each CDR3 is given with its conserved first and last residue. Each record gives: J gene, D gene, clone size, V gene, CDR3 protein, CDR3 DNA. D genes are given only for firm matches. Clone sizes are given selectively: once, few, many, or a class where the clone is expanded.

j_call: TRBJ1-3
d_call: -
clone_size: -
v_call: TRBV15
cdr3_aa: CATSRDNRPSGNTIYF
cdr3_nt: TGTGCCACCAGCAGAGATAATCGTCCCTCTGGAAACACCATATATTTT

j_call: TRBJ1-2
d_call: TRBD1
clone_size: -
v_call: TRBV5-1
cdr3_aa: CASRAGTGGSGYTF
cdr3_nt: TGCGCCAGCAGGGCCGGGACAGGGGGCAGCGGCTACACCTTC

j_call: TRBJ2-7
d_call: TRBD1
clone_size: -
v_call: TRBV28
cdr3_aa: CASSHNGQGSYEQYF
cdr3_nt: TGTGCCAGCAGCCATAACGGACAGGGATCTTACGAGCAGTACTTC

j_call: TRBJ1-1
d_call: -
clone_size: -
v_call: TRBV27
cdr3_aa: CASSHNRVDQGTEAFF
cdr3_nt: TGTGCCAGCAGCCACAACCGGGTCGATCAGGGCACTGAAGCCTTCTTT

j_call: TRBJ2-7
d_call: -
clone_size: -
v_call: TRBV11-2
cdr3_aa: CASSLDQGEANEQYF
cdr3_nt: TGTGCCAGCAGCTTAGATCAGGGTGAAGCTAACGAGCAGTACTTC

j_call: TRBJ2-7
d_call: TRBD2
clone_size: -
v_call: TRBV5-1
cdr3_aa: CASSLGLAGVDEQYF
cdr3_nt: TGCGCCAGCAGCTTGGGACTAGCGGGAGTCGACGAGCAGTACTTC

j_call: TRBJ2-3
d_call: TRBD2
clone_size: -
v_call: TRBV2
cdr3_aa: CASRRTSLGTDTQYF
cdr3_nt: TGTGCCAGCAGGAGGACTAGCCTTGGGACAGATACGCAGTATTTT

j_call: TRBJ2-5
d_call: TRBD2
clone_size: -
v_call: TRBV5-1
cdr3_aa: CASSLAASGGQIGETQYF
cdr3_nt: TGCGCCAGCAGCTTGGCAGCTAGCGGGGGTCAAATTGGGGAGACCCAGTACTTC

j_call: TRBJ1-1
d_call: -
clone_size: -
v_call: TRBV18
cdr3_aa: CASSPARGFTEAFF
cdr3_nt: TGTGCCAGCTCACCAGCCAGGGGTTTCACTGAAGCTTTCTTT

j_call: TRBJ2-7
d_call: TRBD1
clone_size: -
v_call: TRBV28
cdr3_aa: CASSPGDRDSGEQYF
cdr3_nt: TGTGCCAGCAGTCCCGGGGACAGGGATTCAGGCGAGCAGTACTTC

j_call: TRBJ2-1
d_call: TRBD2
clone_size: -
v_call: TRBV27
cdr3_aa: CASRGTIGYNEQFF
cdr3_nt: TGTGCCAGCAGGGGGACTATTGGGTACAATGAGCAGTTCTTC

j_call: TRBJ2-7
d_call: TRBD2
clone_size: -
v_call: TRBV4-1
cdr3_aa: CASSQVGTSGDYEQYF
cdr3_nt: TGCGCCAGCAGCCAAGTGGGGACTAGCGGGGACTACGAGCAGTACTTC

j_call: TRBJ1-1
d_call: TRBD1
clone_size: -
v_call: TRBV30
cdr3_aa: CAWSRAGTDSEAFF
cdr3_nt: TGTGCCTGGAGTAGGGCCGGGACAGACTCCGAAGCTTTCTTT

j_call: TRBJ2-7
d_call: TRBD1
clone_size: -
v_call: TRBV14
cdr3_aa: CASRPGTVSTKQYF
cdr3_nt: TGTGCCAGCAGGCCCGGGACAGTATCTACGAAGCAGTACTTC

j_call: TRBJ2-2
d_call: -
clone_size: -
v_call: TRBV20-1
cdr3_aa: CSASRGGELFF
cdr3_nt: TGCAGTGCTTCCAGGGGCGGGGAGCTGTTTTTT

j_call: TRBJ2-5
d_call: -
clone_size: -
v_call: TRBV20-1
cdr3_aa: CSAVHQETQYF
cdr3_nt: TGCAGTGCTGTACATCAGGAGACCCAGTACTTC

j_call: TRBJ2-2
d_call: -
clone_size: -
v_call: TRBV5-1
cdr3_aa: CASSLLGARAGELFF
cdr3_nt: TGCGCCAGCAGCTTGTTGGGGGCCAGGGCCGGGGAGCTGTTTTTT

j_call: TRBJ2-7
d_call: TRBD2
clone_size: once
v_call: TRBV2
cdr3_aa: CASTLAGPSLGEQYF
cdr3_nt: TGTGCCAGCACCCTAGCGGGACCTTCCCTGGGGGAGCAGTACTTC

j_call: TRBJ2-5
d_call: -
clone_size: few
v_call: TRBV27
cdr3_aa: CASSTGSAGVTQYF
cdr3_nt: TGTGCCAGCAGTACAGGGTCCGCGGGGGTGACCCAGTACTTC

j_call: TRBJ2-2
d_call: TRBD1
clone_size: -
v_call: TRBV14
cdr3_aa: CASSRLDRDTGELFF
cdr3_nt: TGTGCCAGCAGCCGACTTGACAGGGACACCGGGGAGCTGTTTTTT

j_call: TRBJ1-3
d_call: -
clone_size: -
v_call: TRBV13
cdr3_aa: CASEIKGLSGNTIYF
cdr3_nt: TGTGCCAGCGAAATTAAGGGACTCTCTGGAAACACCATATATTTT

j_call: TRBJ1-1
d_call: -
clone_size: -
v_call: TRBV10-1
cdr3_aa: CASSNRPLNTEAFF
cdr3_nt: TGCGCCAGCAGCAACAGGCCTTTGAACACTGAAGCTTTCTTT

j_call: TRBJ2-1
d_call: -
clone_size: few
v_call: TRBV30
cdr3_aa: CGLSGPTYNEQFF
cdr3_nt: TGTGGCTTAAGCGGACCAACCTACAATGAGCAGTTCTTC

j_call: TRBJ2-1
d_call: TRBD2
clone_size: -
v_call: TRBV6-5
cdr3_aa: CATRGSSYNEQFF
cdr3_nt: TGTGCCACACGCGGGAGCTCCTACAATGAGCAGTTCTTC

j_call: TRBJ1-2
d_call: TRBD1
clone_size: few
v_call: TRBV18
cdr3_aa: CASSPVVTGGGGYTF
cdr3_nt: TGTGCCAGCTCACCAGTTGTGACAGGGGGTGGTGGCTACACCTTC

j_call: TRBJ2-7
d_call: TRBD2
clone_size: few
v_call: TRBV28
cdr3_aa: CASSLLLFAGGSYEQYF
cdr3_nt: TGTGCCAGCAGTTTATTATTGTTCGCGGGGGGCTCCTACGAGCAGTACTTC

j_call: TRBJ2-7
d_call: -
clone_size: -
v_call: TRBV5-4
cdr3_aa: CASSPPGAATEQYF
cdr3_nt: TGTGCCAGCAGCCCCCCAGGAGCGGCCACAGAGCAGTACTTC

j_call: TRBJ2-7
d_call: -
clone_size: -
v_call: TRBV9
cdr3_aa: CASSPTPGIYEQYF
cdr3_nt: TGTGCCAGCAGCCCCACCCCAGGGATCTACGAGCAGTACTTC

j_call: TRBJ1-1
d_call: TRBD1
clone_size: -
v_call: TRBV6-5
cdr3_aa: CASSPPGQGSEAFF
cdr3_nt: TGTGCCAGCAGTCCGCCGGGACAGGGATCTGAAGCTTTCTTT

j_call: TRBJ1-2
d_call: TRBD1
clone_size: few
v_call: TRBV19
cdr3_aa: CASSIDGTGDYGYTF
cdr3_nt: TGTGCCAGTAGTATAGACGGGACAGGGGACTATGGCTACACCTTC

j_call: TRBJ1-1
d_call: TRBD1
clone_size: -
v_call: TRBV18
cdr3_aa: CASSQKGQLNTEAFF
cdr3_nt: TGTGCCAGCTCACAAAAGGGACAGCTTAACACTGAAGCTTTCTTT

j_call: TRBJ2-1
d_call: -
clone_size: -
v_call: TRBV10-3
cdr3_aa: CAISENGVNYNEQFF
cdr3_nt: TGTGCCATCAGTGAAAACGGGGTTAACTACAATGAGCAGTTCTTC

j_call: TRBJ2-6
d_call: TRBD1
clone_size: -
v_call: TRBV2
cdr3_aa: CASRMDRSSGANVLTF
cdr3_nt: TGTGCCAGCAGGATGGACAGGTCGTCTGGGGCCAACGTCCTGACTTTC

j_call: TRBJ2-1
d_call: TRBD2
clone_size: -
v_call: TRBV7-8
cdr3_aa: CASSLGGSGNGEQFF
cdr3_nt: TGTGCCAGCAGCTTAGGGGGTAGCGGGAATGGTGAGCAGTTCTTC

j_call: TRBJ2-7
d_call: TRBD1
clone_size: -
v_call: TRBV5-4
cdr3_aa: CASSLEQGAHEQYF
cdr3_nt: TGTGCCAGCAGCTTGGAACAGGGGGCCCACGAGCAGTACTTC

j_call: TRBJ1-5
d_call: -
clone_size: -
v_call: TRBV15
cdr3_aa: CATSRGQASNQPQHF
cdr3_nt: TGTGCCACCAGCAGAGGACAGGCAAGCAATCAGCCCCAGCATTTT

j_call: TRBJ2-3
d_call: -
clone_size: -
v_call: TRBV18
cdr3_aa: CASSPLTASTDTQYF
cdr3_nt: TGTGCCAGCTCACCACTTACAGCAAGCACAGATACGCAGTATTTT

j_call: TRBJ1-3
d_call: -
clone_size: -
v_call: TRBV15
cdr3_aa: CATSRDRVRGNTIYF
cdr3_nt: TGTGCCACCAGCAGAGACAGGGTTCGCGGAAACACCATATATTTT

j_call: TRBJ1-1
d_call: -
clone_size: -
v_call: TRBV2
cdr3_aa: CASSAGTQRAFF
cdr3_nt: TGTGCCAGCAGTGCCGGGACTCAACGAGCTTTCTTT

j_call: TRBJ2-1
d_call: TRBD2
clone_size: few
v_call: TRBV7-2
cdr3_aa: CASSLIAGGNEQFF
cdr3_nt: TGTGCCAGCAGCTTAATAGCGGGGGGCAATGAGCAGTTCTTC

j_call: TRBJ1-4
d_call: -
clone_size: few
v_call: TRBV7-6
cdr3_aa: CASSLAHSNEKLFF
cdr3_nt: TGTGCCAGCAGCTTAGCCCACAGTAATGAAAAACTGTTTTTT

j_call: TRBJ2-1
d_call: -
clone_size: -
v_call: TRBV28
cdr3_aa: CASSPTGRGEQFF
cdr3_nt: TGTGCCAGCTCGCCGACAGGACGAGGTGAGCAGTTCTTC